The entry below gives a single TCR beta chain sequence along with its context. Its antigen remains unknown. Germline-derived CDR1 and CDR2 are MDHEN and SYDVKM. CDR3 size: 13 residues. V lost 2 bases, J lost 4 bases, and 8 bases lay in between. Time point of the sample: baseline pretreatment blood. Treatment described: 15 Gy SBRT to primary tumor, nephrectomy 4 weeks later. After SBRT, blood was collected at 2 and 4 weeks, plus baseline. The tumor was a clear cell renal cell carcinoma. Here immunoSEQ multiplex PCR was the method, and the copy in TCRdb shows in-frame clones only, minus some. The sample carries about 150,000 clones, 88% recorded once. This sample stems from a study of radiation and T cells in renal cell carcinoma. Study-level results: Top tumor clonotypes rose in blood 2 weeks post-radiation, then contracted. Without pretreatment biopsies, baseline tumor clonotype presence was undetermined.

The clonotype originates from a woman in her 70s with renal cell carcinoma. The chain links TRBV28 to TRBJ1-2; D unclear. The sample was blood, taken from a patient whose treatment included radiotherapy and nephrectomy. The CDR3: CASSLGKSYGYTF. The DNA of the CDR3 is TGTGCCAGCAGTTTAGGCAAGTCCTATGGCTACACCTTC.